A single sample gave rise to the 13 T cell receptor beta chains below, sequenced in a study of T-cell memory formation after mild COVID-19. Each CDR3 protein gets one entry after TCRdb re-called the 5' RACE reads with MiXCR. This sample has about 410,000 distinct CDR3 sequences; 20% to 30% occur once, and the top ten carry around 13%. Sequencing was performed on PBMCs or a T cell subset sorted from them (not recorded which). The receptors come from an adult woman who had mild COVID-19 (a few samples of this study predate the infection). Cell type and time point are not known.

V is TRBV12-3 or TRBV12-4 and J is TRBJ2-3, with a weak D call TRBD2 (6 bases). The germline V and J ends were trimmed by 11 bases and 2 bases, with 14 bases remaining between them. The CDR3 spans 13 residues. This CDR3 is CASGVGFTDTQYF. The CDR3, as DNA: TGTGCCTCGGGGGTGGGGTTCACAGATACGCAGTATTTT.

This clonotype was recorded a few times. Here the CDR3 reads CASTLRDRGLYEQYF. CDR3 in DNA: TGTGCCAGCACCCTCCGAGACAGGGGGCTCTACGAGCAGTACTTC. This rearrangement joins TRBV2 to TRBJ2-7, with 10 bases identical to TRBD1. Germline lookup yields CDR1 SNHLY and CDR2 FYNNEI. The V segment lost 7 bases and the J segment 3 bases; nucleotides outside the gene matches: 9. The CDR3 sequence is 15 residues long.

This clonotype was seen a handful of times. The V gene is TRBV5-6, the J gene TRBJ2-3, with a weak D call TRBD2 (5 bases). The CDR3 has 17 amino acids. Germline assignment: CDR1 SGHDT and CDR2 YYEEEE. The germline V and J ends were trimmed by 4 bases and 1 base, with 19 bases remaining between them. The CDR3 protein is CASSKASGGPGTDTQYF. The CDR3 coding sequence is TGTGCCAGCAGCAAGGCGAGCGGCGGCCCTGGCACAGATACGCAGTATTTT.

This chain uses TRBV18 with TRBJ1-1; D remains ambiguous. V gave up 2 bases and J gave up 6 bases, with 4 bases separating them. Germline CDR1 and CDR2: KGHSH and LQKENI. The CDR3 sequence is 11 residues long. The CDR3 bases are TGTGCCAGCTCACCAGGTCCTGAAGCTTTCTTT. Its protein product is CASSPGPEAFF.

V usage is TRBV5-1 and J usage is TRBJ1-4; D not resolved. The V gene's germline CDR1 is SGHRS and CDR2 YFSETQ. V was clipped by 0 bases and J by 7 bases, with 13 bases between them. CDR3 length equals 15 residues. CDR3 protein: CASSLEGASREKLFF. Written as DNA, the CDR3 is TGCGCCAGCAGCTTGGAGGGCGCTTCGCGTGAAAAACTGTTTTTT.

This clonotype was observed a few times. The V and J genes are TRBV12-3 or TRBV12-4 and TRBJ1-1; D remains unclear. With 4 bases removed from V and 5 bases from J, the gap between germline ends came to 11 bases. This CDR3 contains 13 residues. The CDR3, as DNA: TGTGCCAGCAGTTCAGAGGTGGGAACTGAAGCTTTCTTT. It encodes CASSSEVGTEAFF.

The table lists this clonotype with a few counts. The chain recombines TRBV12-3 or TRBV12-4 with TRBJ1-2, with a weak D call TRBD1 (6 bases). V lost 5 bases, J lost 8 bases, and 9 bases lay in between. The CDR3 spans 11 residues. The CDR3 is CASSKGVGYTF. CDR3 bases: TGTGCCAGCAGTAAGGGGGTAGGCTACACCTTC.

The chain joins TRBV6-2 or TRBV6-3 to TRBJ2-7; 7 positions match TRBD1. Germline V gives CDR1 MNHEY, CDR2 SVGEGT. V shed 5 bases, J shed 2 bases, and the junction held 12 bases outside the gene matches. The CDR3 is 16 residues long. DNA for the CDR3: TGTGCCAGCAGTCTGGACAGGTCAGGAAAGGCCTACGAGCAGTACTTC. This translates into CASSLDRSGKAYEQYF.

This clonotype was observed many times. The V gene is TRBV29-1, the J gene TRBJ2-3; D call uncertain. The CDR3 totals 12 residues. Per germline, CDR1 SQVTM and CDR2 ANQGSEA. Trimming stripped 1 base from V and 2 bases from J, with 4 bases between. CDR3 residues: CSVEGYTDTQYF. The CDR3 nucleotides are TGCAGCGTTGAAGGGTACACAGATACGCAGTATTTT.

This sequence joins TRBV20-1 and TRBJ2-3; 11 nucleotides align to TRBD2. Germline CDR1 DFQATT, CDR2 SNEGSKA (reference sequence). The CDR3 consists of 15 residues. The trim removed 6 bases at V and 4 bases at J, leaving 9 bases unmatched. The CDR3 nucleotides read TGCAGTGCGGTCATAGCGGGAGGGCGGGCAGATACGCAGTATTTT. The encoded protein is CSAVIAGGRADTQYF.

The chain joins TRBV18 to TRBJ1-1; no clear D gene. V dropped 2 bases and J dropped 5 bases, with 12 bases sitting between them. CDR3 length: 14 residues. Germline values: CDR1 KGHSH, CDR2 LQKENI. CDR3 in amino acids: CASSPGSLRTEAFF. The CDR3 DNA is TGTGCCAGCTCACCAGGCTCCCTTAGGACTGAAGCTTTCTTT.

This clonotype was detected ten times or more. J is TRBJ2-1 and V is TRBV5-8; 8 positions agree with TRBD1. The CDR3 is 15 amino acids. The junction had 13 bases not matched to a gene; V was cut back by 4 bases and J by 10 bases. Germline CDR1 reads SGHTS; CDR2 reads YDEGEE. The CDR3, as DNA: TGTGCCAGCAGCGACGCCCCCGGACAGGGATGGGAGCAGTTCTTC. Translated: CASSDAPGQGWEQFF. The full variable domain, rest sourced from reference TRBV5-8 and TRBJ2-1, is EAGVTQSPTHLIKTRGQQATLRCSPISGHTSVYWYQQALGLGLQFLLWYDEGEERNRGNFPPRFSGRQFPNYSSELNVNALELEDSALYLCASSDAPGQGWEQFFGPGTRLTVL.

This clonotype was observed a few times. The chain employs TRBV12-3 or TRBV12-4 and TRBJ2-4; TRBD2 aligns across 7 bases. The length of the CDR3 is 16 residues. Germline trimming cut 4 bases from V and 1 base from J; bases unmatched to any gene: 7. Here the CDR3 reads CASSSWGEGAKNIQYF. CDR3 coding DNA: TGTGCCAGCAGTTCATGGGGGGAGGGGGCCAAAAACATTCAGTACTTC.